The rows below give T cell receptor beta chains drawn from one sample of a study of cytomegalovirus exposure and HLA in healthy donors. TCRdb's table, derived via immunoSEQ multiplex PCR, lists solely in-frame clones and lacks some. The data show under 150,000 clones, around two thirds seen once. The sequenced material came from PBMCs. These receptors came from a woman aged 40 to 50 in good health and CMV-seronegative. Both conserved end residues are part of each CDR3. D genes are given only for firm matches. The listing skips clone size in some rows; elsewhere it reads once, few, many or a size class.

d_call	j_call	clone_size	v_call	cdr3_nt	cdr3_aa
-	TRBJ1-1	few	TRBV7-8	TGTGCCAGCAGCTTAGGAGGGATCTTCACTGAAGCTTTCTTT	CASSLGGIFTEAFF
TRBD1	TRBJ1-1	-	TRBV10-3	TGTGCCATCAGCGCCGGGACAGGTTACACTGAAGCTTTCTTT	CAISAGTGYTEAFF
TRBD2	TRBJ2-2	-	TRBV7-3	TGTGCCAGCAGCTTACCTAGCGGGGCGAACACCGGGGAGCTGTTTTTT	CASSLPSGANTGELFF
-	TRBJ2-5	-	TRBV7-2	TGTGCCAGCAGCCGTAATGCAGGGGAAGAGACCCAGTACTTC	CASSRNAGEETQYF
-	TRBJ2-5	-	TRBV18	TGTGCCAGCTCACCTATCCAAGAGACCCAGTACTTC	CASSPIQETQYF
TRBD1	TRBJ1-6	few	TRBV19	TGTGCCAGTAGTATACAGGGGGCTTATTCACCCCTCCACTTT	CASSIQGAYSPLHF
-	TRBJ1-1	-	TRBV6-5	TGTGCCAGCAGTTACCAATGGGAGGACGCTGAAGCTTTCTTT	CASSYQWEDAEAFF
-	TRBJ2-1	-	TRBV6-5	TGTGCCAGCAGTTACCTCCCAGCGCCTCCCTACAATGAGCAGTTCTTC	CASSYLPAPPYNEQFF
TRBD1	TRBJ1-1	few	TRBV10-2	TGCGCCAGCAGTGAGCTAAGTAGGGGGCTCACTGAAGCTTTCTTT	CASSELSRGLTEAFF
TRBD1	TRBJ2-7	-	TRBV2	TGTGCCAGCAGTCGGACAGGGAGATACGAGCAGTACTTC	CASSRTGRYEQYF
-	TRBJ1-2	-	TRBV29-1	TGCAGCGTCCTCCGGGAGGGGTTCTATGGCTACACCTTC	CSVLREGFYGYTF
-	TRBJ1-1	-	TRBV15	TGTGCCACCAGCAGAGATGAGACTATGGATGAAGCTTTCTTT	CATSRDETMDEAFF
-	TRBJ1-2	once	TRBV19	TGTGCCAGTAGTATCGGTCATGGCTACACCTTC	CASSIGHGYTF
TRBD2	TRBJ2-3	once	TRBV7-2	TGTGCCAGCAGCCTGCGGCCTAGCGGGGGCACAGATACGCAGTATTTT	CASSLRPSGGTDTQYF
-	TRBJ1-1	-	TRBV9	TGTGCCAGCAGGATGGTTGCGGGGATTAACACTGAAGCTTTCTTT	CASRMVAGINTEAFF
TRBD1	TRBJ2-7	once	TRBV6-5	TGTGCCAGCAGCTCGACAGGGGGCAGCTACGAGCAGTACTTC	CASSSTGGSYEQYF
-	TRBJ1-6	-	TRBV4-1	TGCGCCAGCAGCCAAGCGATACAATTGAAAGATAATTCACCCCTCCACTTT	CASSQAIQLKDNSPLHF
-	TRBJ1-4	-	TRBV2	TGTGCCAGCAGGAACTCCCCGACGGGCAACTTGGAAGGGGTGTTTTTT	CASRNSPTGNLEGVFF
-	TRBJ2-1	-	TRBV30	TGTGCCTGGAGTCAGGGGGCGGGGGGGCGGTTCTTC	CAWSQGAGGRFF
-	TRBJ2-3	few	TRBV13	TGTGCCAGCAGCTTACTACAACAGGGGGGGTCTAGCACAGATACGCAGTATTTT	CASSLLQQGGSSTDTQYF
-	TRBJ2-3	-	TRBV6-6	TGTGCCAGCAGTCGTACAGATACGCAGTATTTT	CASSRTDTQYF
TRBD2	TRBJ2-5	-	TRBV9	TGTGCCAGCAGCGTAGCGGGTAGCGGGGGGATCCAAGAGACCCAGTACTTC	CASSVAGSGGIQETQYF
TRBD1	TRBJ1-2	-	TRBV6-1	TGTGCCAGCAGCCCAGCAGGGGGCGCTGTCTATGGCTACACCTTC	CASSPAGGAVYGYTF
-	TRBJ1-5	few	TRBV27	TGTGCCAGCAGTCCCGACTTTAGCAATCAGCCCCAGCATTTT	CASSPDFSNQPQHF
TRBD1	TRBJ1-2	-	TRBV2	TGTGCCAGCAGCTATAGACAGGGCGACTATGGCTACACCTTC	CASSYRQGDYGYTF
TRBD1	TRBJ2-7	-	TRBV5-1	TGCGCCAGCAGCTTGACAGGGGCCTACGAGCAGTACTTC	CASSLTGAYEQYF
-	TRBJ1-1	once	TRBV7-9	TGTGCCAGCAGCTTAGGGGCCTTTGAAGCTTTCTTT	CASSLGAFEAFF
-	TRBJ2-5	-	TRBV27	TGTGCCAGCAGTCAGGGGGGTGGGAGGGAGACCCAGTACTTC	CASSQGGGRETQYF
-	TRBJ2-7	-	TRBV5-4	TGTGCCAGCAGCTTGGATGGTGGGTCACGGGAGTACTTC	CASSLDGGSREYF
-	TRBJ1-2	few	TRBV4-1	TGCGCCAGCAGCCAAGATTGGGCAGTGGATCGCGGGAACTATGGCTACACCTTC	CASSQDWAVDRGNYGYTF
TRBD1	TRBJ1-1	-	TRBV6-5	TGTGCCAGCAGTGCGGACAGGGGGCAGGAAGCTTTCTTT	CASSADRGQEAFF
TRBD1	TRBJ1-2	-	TRBV4-1	TGCGCCAGCAGTTACGGGTTTGGGGCAACCGGGACAGGGGTGAACTATGGCTACACCTTC	CASSYGFGATGTGVNYGYTF
-	TRBJ2-3	once	TRBV2	TGTGCCAGCAGTTTTTTCGGGGGGCGCTCTAGCACAGATACGCAGTATTTT	CASSFFGGRSSTDTQYF
-	TRBJ1-1	once	TRBV5-1	TGCGCCAGCGCAAATCCCCGGGGCACTGAAGCTTTCTTT	CASANPRGTEAFF
-	TRBJ2-7	-	TRBV7-2	TGTGCCAGCAGCTTAACAGACCTCTCCTACGAGCAGTACTTC	CASSLTDLSYEQYF
TRBD2	TRBJ2-1	-	TRBV5-6	TGTGCCAGCAGCGATAGCGGGGGGATAAATGAGCAGTTCTTC	CASSDSGGINEQFF
TRBD1	TRBJ1-4	-	TRBV4-2	TGTGCCAGCAGCCCGCCTGGACAGGGGGATAGTGAAAAACTGTTTTTT	CASSPPGQGDSEKLFF
-	TRBJ2-1	-	TRBV5-4	TGTGCCAGCAGCTTGTGGCTAGGCAATGAGCAGTTCTTC	CASSLWLGNEQFF